The 30 T cell receptor beta chains listed next were all sequenced from one sample in a study of T cell clonotyping in hematopoietic cell transplantation (dated by TCRdb to the early 2020s). Libraries were made using the immunoSEQ multiplex PCR assay. Not all clones reach the TCRdb copy of this immuneACCESS table, which keeps in-frame sequences only. Checked studies attribute under half of the gap to unresolved V genes and leave the rest unexplained. Recorded for this sample are fewer than 2,000 clones; about 90% of them occurred a single time. Clones ranked in the top ten supply roughly 8% of the sample. This sample's time point label indicates: recipient sample taken at acute GVHD onset. The material was PBMCs, obtained at the time of graft-versus-host disease after allogeneic stem cell transplant. The receptors come from a male patient younger than 35 who had an allogeneic stem cell transplant from a related donor, so the T cells may come from the graft donor. Some clones in this sample may be carry-over from other donors' samples.

J is TRBJ2-7 and V is TRBV5-6, with D perhaps matching TRBD2 (5 bases). The V gene lost 3 bases and the J gene lost 3 bases, with 10 bases spanning the gap. This CDR3 region has 13 residues. Germline loops: CDR1 SGHDT, CDR2 YYEEEE. The CDR3 region is CASSSVGDYEQYF. The DNA of the CDR3 is TGTGCCAGCAGCTCCGTCGGGGACTACGAGCAGTACTTC.

The V and J genes are TRBV5-1 and TRBJ2-3, with 8 bases lining up with TRBD2. The ends lost 4 bases at V and 4 bases at J; junction bases unmatched: 14. The CDR3 runs to 17 residues. The V gene's germline CDR1 is SGHRS and CDR2 YFSETQ. CDR3 residues: CASSPGGGLVLADTQYF. The CDR3 DNA follows: TGCGCCAGCAGCCCTGGAGGGGGACTAGTATTGGCAGATACGCAGTATTTT. Together with reference TRBV5-1 and TRBJ2-3, the CDR3 gives the full variable domain: KAGVTQTPRYLIKTRGQQVTLSCSPISGHRSVSWYQQTPGQGLQFLFEYFSETQRNKGNFPGRFSGRQFSNSRSEMNVSTLELGDSALYLCASSPGGGLVLADTQYFGPGTRLTVL.

J is TRBJ1-2 and V is TRBV21-1. TRBV21-1 is an annotated pseudogene. The CDR3 is made up of 13 amino acids. CDR3 nucleotide sequence: TGTGCCAGCAGCAAAGGTAGGGCCTATGGCTACACCTTC. Protein: CASSKGRAYGYTF.

This clone appeared a single time. This chain connects TRBV19 to TRBJ2-1; D unclear. Deletions cut 6 bases from V and 4 bases from J, with 13 bases between. The CDR3 runs to 14 residues. Per germline, CDR1 LNHDA and CDR2 SQIVND (reference sequence). The CDR3 DNA follows: TGTGCCAGTAGCCCGGACCCTCTTTACAATGAGCAGTTCTTC. It is translated as CASSPDPLYNEQFF.

As for this clone: The junction departs from germline at one end; a sequencing error may be responsible. The chain joins TRBV4-3 to TRBJ2-7, with 11 bases identical to TRBD2. Per germline, CDR1 LGHNA and CDR2 YSLEER. The CDR3 covers 14 residues. The CDR3 is CASGQGVSSGRPYF. CDR3 DNA: TGCGCCAGCGGCCAAGGGGTTTCTAGCGGGAGGCCGTACTTC.

The gene calls are TRBV15 and TRBJ1-1, with no clear D. CDR1 and CDR2 (germline): LNHNV, YYDKDF (reference sequence). With 4 bases removed from V and 5 bases from J, the gap between germline ends came to 20 bases. The length of the CDR3 is 16 residues. The CDR3 spells CATSTQYSEKYTEAFF. CDR3 bases: TGTGCCACCAGCACACAATACTCCGAAAAGTATACTGAAGCTTTCTTT. Full variable domain (rest looked up from reference TRBV15 and TRBJ1-1): DAMVIQNPRYQVTQFGKPVTLSCSQTLNHNVMYWYQQKSSQAPKLLFHYYDKDFNNEADTPDNFQSRRPNTSFCFLDIRSPGLGDTAMYLCATSTQYSEKYTEAFFGQGTRLTVV.

By share of the sample, this clone is hyperexpanded. The gene calls are TRBV30 and TRBJ1-5; TRBD1 matches at 11 bases. Germline V gene sequence: CDR1 GTSNPN, CDR2 SVGIG (reference sequence). V was pared by 1 base and J by 5 bases, with 4 bases of the junction left unmatched. The CDR3 has 15 amino acids. CDR3: CAWSAGTGGDQPQHF. The CDR3 coding sequence is TGTGCCTGGAGTGCCGGGACAGGGGGGGATCAGCCCCAGCATTTT. The full variable domain, completed using reference TRBV30 and TRBJ1-5, is SQTIHQWPATLVQPVGSPLSLECTVEGTSNPNLYWYRQAAGRGLQLLFYSVGIGQISSEVPQNLSASRPQDRQFILSSKKLLLSDSGFYLCAWSAGTGGDQPQHFGDGTRLSIL.

This chain connects TRBV7-3 to TRBJ2-7; D might be TRBD1 (6 bases). CDR1 SGHTA and CDR2 FQGTGA come from the germline V gene. This CDR3 contains 13 residues. Between the trimmed V and J ends, which lost 3 bases and 9 bases, there was a span of 15 bases. CDR3 region: CASSLGHLQGQYF. CDR3 sequence (DNA): TGTGCCAGCAGCTTGGGACACTTGCAGGGGCAGTACTTC.

V gene TRBV27 combines with J gene TRBJ2-7, with D unresolved. V was pared by 8 bases and J by 1 base, with 9 bases between. The CDR3 loop spans 12 amino acids. Germline CDR1 is MNHEY and CDR2 is SMNVEV (reference sequence). The CDR3 spells CASGFGSYEQYV. The CDR3 region has the DNA TGTGCCAGCGGGTTTGGATCCTACGAGCAGTACGTC.

This chain joins TRBV14 and TRBJ2-3, with D maybe TRBD2 (6 bases). The CDR3 length is 14 residues. Looked up from germline, CDR1 is SGHDN and CDR2 is FVKESK. V lost 4 bases to trimming and J lost 1 base, with 9 bases between them. This chain's CDR3 is CASSRSGRTDTQYF. In DNA, the CDR3 is TGTGCCAGCAGCCGTAGCGGTCGCACAGATACGCAGTATTTT.

The chain couples TRBV2 to TRBJ2-1; possibly TRBD2 for D (5 bases). Trimming shortened V by 4 bases and J by 3 bases, and 16 bases separated the two germline ends. The germline V gene encodes CDR1 SNHLY and CDR2 FYNNEI. This CDR3 comprises 16 residues. CDR3 sequence (DNA): TGTGCCAGCAGTGTACGGCGGGCGAACGACTACAATGAGCAGTTCTTC. This encodes CASSVRRANDYNEQFF.

The chain uses TRBV15 and TRBJ2-1; the match to TRBD2 covers 12 bases. CDR1 is LNHNV and CDR2 is YYDKDF in the germline V gene (reference sequence). V dropped 6 bases and J dropped 7; count of bases not matched to a gene: 4. There are 14 residues in the CDR3. The DNA of the CDR3 is TGTGCCACCAGACGGACTAGCGGGATTAATGAGCAGTTCTTC. Protein sequence: CATRRTSGINEQFF. Full variable domain (outside the CDR3, taken from reference TRBV15 and TRBJ2-1): DAMVIQNPRYQVTQFGKPVTLSCSQTLNHNVMYWYQQKSSQAPKLLFHYYDKDFNNEADTPDNFQSRRPNTSFCFLDIRSPGLGDTAMYLCATRRTSGINEQFFGPGTRLTVL.

The chain combines TRBV7-2 with TRBJ1-6; D gene ambiguous. This CDR3 is built from 15 residues. The ends were cut back, 5 bases at V and 0 bases at J, with 8 bases in the middle. Germline V gene data show CDR1 as SGHTA and CDR2 as FQGNSA. The CDR3 loop is CASSLQSSYNSPLHF. The CDR3 DNA sequence: TGTGCCAGCAGCCTACAGAGCTCCTATAATTCACCCCTCCACTTT.

This clone was seen only once. V is TRBV9 and J is TRBJ2-1; D might be TRBD2 (5 bases). The germline V and J ends were trimmed by 2 bases and 7 bases, with 10 bases remaining between them. The CDR3 is made up of 13 amino acids. From germline, CDR1 is SGDLS and CDR2 YYNGEE. The DNA of the CDR3 is TGTGCCAGCAGCGTCCTTACGGGGAATGAGCAGTTCTTC. As protein: CASSVLTGNEQFF. The whole variable domain, remainder taken from reference TRBV9 and TRBJ2-1, is DSGVTQTPKHLITATGQRVTLRCSPRSGDLSVYWYQQSLDQGLQFLIQYYNGEERAKGNILERFSAQQFPDLHSELNLSSLELGDSALYFCASSVLTGNEQFFGPGTRLTVL.

This clone was seen a few times. This chain connects TRBV4-3 to TRBJ1-1; the D gene is possibly TRBD1 (5 bases). Germline loops: CDR1 LGHNA, CDR2 YSLEER. V was pared by 4 bases and J by 7 bases, with 16 bases between. This CDR3 is 14 amino acids long. CDR3 sequence reads: CASSLMAGGGEAFF. The CDR3, as DNA: TGCGCCAGCAGCCTTATGGCGGGGGGAGGTGAAGCTTTCTTT.

The chain uses TRBV6-5 and TRBJ2-1, with 14 positions matching TRBD2. Germline CDR1 and CDR2: MNHEY and SVGAGI. The CDR3 contains 14 residues. With 6 bases clipped from V and 9 bases from J, the junction kept 4 bases outside the gene matches. The CDR3 coding sequence is TGTGCCAGCAGAGGGACTAGCGGGAGCAGTGAGCAGTTCTTC. It specifies CASRGTSGSSEQFF.

This chain joins TRBV28 and TRBJ1-2; D not resolved. The germline gives CDR1 MDHEN, CDR2 SYDVKM. The CDR3 consists of 16 residues. Trimming removed 5 bases at V and 4 bases at J, with 20 bases between. This CDR3 is CASSQTPGPRGYGYTF. CDR3 coding DNA: TGTGCCAGCAGTCAGACCCCGGGCCCCCGAGGCTATGGCTACACCTTC.

V usage is TRBV5-6 and J usage is TRBJ1-6; 7 nucleotides match TRBD1. The CDR3 consists of 17 residues. The V segment lost 4 bases and the J segment 3 bases; nucleotides outside the gene matches: 10. Germline V gene lookup returns CDR1 SGHDT and CDR2 YYEEEE. The CDR3 coding sequence is TGTGCCAGCAGCGACATGACCCGGGACAGCTATAATTCACCCCTCCACTTT. Translating gives CASSDMTRDSYNSPLHF.

The gene calls are TRBV19 and TRBJ2-1, with D perhaps being TRBD1 or TRBD2 (5 bases each). CDR1 LNHDA and CDR2 SQIVND come from the germline V gene (reference sequence). The V and J ends lost 2 bases and 5 bases respectively, with 25 bases between them. The CDR3 covers 19 residues. This chain's CDR3 is CASSIRGGPPGTLNNEQFF. The CDR3 bases are TGTGCCAGTAGTATAAGGGGCGGCCCCCCCGGGACGTTGAACAATGAGCAGTTCTTC.

The V and J genes are TRBV29-1 and TRBJ1-1; D is ambiguous. This CDR3 contains 11 residues. Trimming shortened V by 3 bases and J by 1 base, and 3 bases separated the two germline ends. CDR1 is SQVTM, CDR2 ANQGSEA, per germline. The CDR3 DNA sequence: TGCAGCGTTGACAGGAACACTGAAGCTTTCTTT. Translation: CSVDRNTEAFF.

V is TRBV19 and J is TRBJ2-2; D not resolved. From germline, CDR1 is LNHDA and CDR2 SQIVND (reference sequence). Trimming stripped 7 bases from V and 13 bases from J, with 16 bases between. CDR3 length: 12 residues. The CDR3 reads CASTRGVSPLFF. The CDR3 region has the DNA TGTGCCAGTACCCGAGGCGTAAGCCCGCTGTTTTTT.

The chain links TRBV27 to TRBJ2-7; 7 nucleotides line up with TRBD1. Trimming cost V 1 base and J 2 bases; bases outside gene matches: 8. In germline, CDR1 is MNHEY, CDR2 SMNVEV (reference sequence). This CDR3 region has 16 residues. As DNA, the CDR3 is TGTGCCAGCAGTTTATACAGGGGTCAGTTTACCTACGAGCAGTACTTC. Protein sequence: CASSLYRGQFTYEQYF.

The chain carries TRBV9 and TRBJ2-2, with D possibly matching TRBD2 (7 bases). V was shortened by 4 bases and J by 5 bases, with 15 bases between the two germline ends. Germline CDR1 SGDLS, CDR2 YYNGEE. CDR3 length: 15 residues. The CDR3 bases are TGTGCCAGCAGCCCAGGGGTGGGGGGGACCGGGGAGCTGTTTTTT. Its translation is CASSPGVGGTGELFF.

The chain employs TRBV29-1 and TRBJ2-1, with D hard to call. Trimming removed 6 bases from V and 4 bases from J, with 16 bases in between. In germline, CDR1 is SQVTM, CDR2 ANQGSEA. This CDR3 contains 14 residues. The CDR3 DNA reads as TGCAGCGTCCTTGGAGAGAACGATTACAATGAGCAGTTCTTC. Translating it yields CSVLGENDYNEQFF.

V gene TRBV7-9 combines with J gene TRBJ2-7; the D call may be TRBD1 or TRBD2 (7 bases each). This CDR3 spans 13 amino acids. With 8 bases removed from V and 4 bases from J, the gap between germline ends came to 15 bases. Germline CDR1 SEHNR, CDR2 FQNEAQ (reference sequence). The CDR3 nucleotides read TGTGCCAGCTGGGGAGGGGGCCGGTACGAGCAGTACTTC. Residues: CASWGGGRYEQYF.

The genes are TRBV6-6 and TRBJ1-4, with D unclear. This CDR3 comprises 16 residues. Germline V gene data show CDR1 as MNHNY and CDR2 as SVGAGI (reference sequence). V lost 2 bases, J lost 4 bases, and 14 bases lay in between. This CDR3 is CASSYQLGPINEKLFF. CDR3 DNA: TGTGCCAGCAGTTACCAGTTAGGACCGATTAATGAAAAACTGTTTTTT.

In DNA form, the CDR3 reads TGTGCCAGCAGTGACACGACAGATTACAATGAGCAGTTCTTC. It translates to CASSDTTDYNEQFF. The V and J genes are TRBV6-1 and TRBJ2-1; TRBD1 might be the D (5 bases). Germline values: CDR1 MNHNS, CDR2 SASEGT. The CDR3 is made up of 14 amino acids. Trimming stripped 3 bases from V and 4 bases from J, with 10 bases between.

The chain employs TRBV6-4 and TRBJ2-7, with no clear D. The CDR3 consists of 16 residues. V gave up 4 bases and J gave up 2 bases, with 18 bases separating them. Germline CDR1 and CDR2: MRHNA and SNTAGT. The CDR3 region is CASSGNPPPEAYEQYV. Here the CDR3 DNA reads TGTGCCAGCAGTGGGAACCCCCCGCCCGAAGCCTACGAGCAGTACGTC.

In this sample, this clone turned up once. This chain uses TRBV13 with TRBJ2-7; 10 nucleotides match TRBD2. V was clipped by 5 bases and J by 2 bases; unmatched bases: 12. Germline values: CDR1 PRHDT, CDR2 FYEKMQ (reference sequence). This CDR3 is 17 amino acids long. The CDR3 DNA sequence: TGTGCCAGCAGCATGGGGACTAGCGAGAGGGGCACCTACGAGCAGTACGTC. Its protein is CASSMGTSERGTYEQYV.

The genes are TRBV12-1 and TRBJ2-2; the table gives TRBD2 as D, unverified against the DNA. TRBV12-1 is given as a pseudogene. This CDR3 is 16 amino acids long. The CDR3 sequence: CASSFTSGRATGELFF. The CDR3, as DNA: TGTGCCAGCAGCTTCACTAGCGGGAGGGCCACCGGGGAGCTGTTTTTT.